Following are 19 T cell receptor beta chains from one sample sequenced in a study of beta chain features in type 1 diabetes. General study findings and limits: Moderate yet significant TCRB CDR3 shortening was seen in Type 1 diabetes patients in all four CD4+ subsets.

Their antigens are not known. Sequenced material consisted of expressed TCRB transcripts (all of the isolated RNA was reverse transcribed). Generated by immunoSEQ multiplex PCR, the TCRdb table keeps only in-frame clones and is missing some. Of 130,000 to 150,000 clones listed, 10% to 15% are singletons. The specimen sequenced was central memory CD4+ T cells from blood. Receptor source: a man aged 18 to 29 with type 1 diabetes.

This clone has a handful of counts. The genes are TRBV4-2 and TRBJ1-2; 10 bases are shared with TRBD1. CDR3 length: 14 residues. V dropped 0 bases and J dropped 8; count of bases not matched to a gene: 3. In germline, CDR1 is LGHNA, CDR2 YNFKEQ. CDR3 DNA: TGTGCCAGCAGCCAAGATTGGGACAGGGGCGGCTACACCTTC. It yields the protein CASSQDWDRGGYTF.

This clone occurred a few times. The chain links TRBV29-1 to TRBJ1-2; 11 nucleotides line up with TRBD1. Germline CDR1 and CDR2: SQVTM and ANQGSEA. Germline trimming cut 5 bases from V and 5 bases from J; bases unmatched to any gene: 7. The CDR3 consists of 14 residues. CDR3 protein: CSVQGQGARYGYTF. Written as DNA, the CDR3 is TGCAGCGTTCAAGGACAGGGGGCTCGATATGGCTACACCTTC.

This clone was picked up many times. V gene TRBV7-3 combines with J gene TRBJ2-3, with D maybe TRBD1 (5 bases). V was cut by 0 bases and J by 0 bases, with 7 bases left in between. The length of the CDR3 is 15 residues. Germline V gene lookup returns CDR1 SGHTA and CDR2 FQGTGA. CDR3 protein: CASSLTQDSTDTQYF. The CDR3 DNA reads TGTGCCAGCAGCTTAACACAGGATAGCACAGATACGCAGTATTTT.

The chain recombines TRBV5-6 with TRBJ2-7; no clear D gene. CDR3 length equals 13 residues. V lost 4 bases to trimming and J lost 4 bases, with 12 bases between them. Germline V CDR1 and CDR2: SGHDT, YYEEEE. CDR3 residues: CASSGSHMYEQYF. CDR3 in DNA: TGTGCCAGCAGCGGAAGCCACATGTACGAGCAGTACTTC.

This rearrangement joins TRBV15 to TRBJ1-2; D gene unclear. CDR3 length equals 13 residues. Germline V gene sequence: CDR1 LNHNV, CDR2 YYDKDF (reference sequence). V was pared by 0 bases and J by 5 bases, with 7 bases between. CDR3 sequence reads: CATSRDGGYGYTF. The CDR3 DNA follows: TGTGCCACCAGCAGAGATGGCGGATATGGCTACACCTTC.

The table lists this clone with a few counts. The chain links TRBV5-1 to TRBJ2-2; 9 bases are a match to TRBD1. J lost 4 bases, V lost 7 bases, and 5 bases had no gene match. Germline assignment: CDR1 SGHRS and CDR2 YFSETQ. The CDR3 consists of 14 residues. The CDR3 DNA sequence: TGCGCCAGCCGGACAGGGGCGAGCACCGGGGAGCTGTTTTTT. This sequence encodes CASRTGASTGELFF.

J is TRBJ2-1 and V is TRBV6-5, with D tentatively TRBD2 (5 bases). From germline, CDR1 is MNHEY and CDR2 SVGAGI. This CDR3 comprises 13 residues. Between the trimmed V and J ends, which lost 7 bases and 4 bases, there was a span of 11 bases. The CDR3 region is CASKGTGYNEQFF. As DNA, the CDR3 is TGTGCCAGCAAGGGTACGGGGTACAATGAGCAGTTCTTC.

This clone showed up just a few times. The V and J genes are TRBV2 and TRBJ2-7; D may be TRBD2 (6 bases). CDR3 length: 14 amino acids. V was shortened by 4 bases and J by 5 bases, with 15 bases between the two germline ends. Germline V CDR1 and CDR2: SNHLY, FYNNEI. The CDR3 loop reads CASSARLAFHEQYF. The CDR3, as DNA: TGTGCCAGCAGTGCCAGGCTAGCGTTCCACGAGCAGTACTTC.

This clone showed up just a few times. The chain carries TRBV7-9 and TRBJ2-5; tentatively, D is TRBD2 (6 bases). Trimming took 0 bases from V and 5 from J, leaving 7 bases between them. This CDR3 has 13 residues. CDR1 and CDR2 from the germline V gene are SEHNR and FQNEAQ (reference sequence). The CDR3, as DNA: TGTGCCAGCAGCTTAGCTGGAGGGGAGACCCAGTACTTC. As protein: CASSLAGGETQYF.

The chain couples TRBV10-3 to TRBJ1-5; no clear D gene. Trimming cost V 6 bases and J 5 bases, with 8 bases left between them. The CDR3 totals 12 residues. Germline V gene sequence: CDR1 ENHRY, CDR2 SYGVKD. The CDR3 loop is CAISAGDQPQHF. The CDR3 DNA follows: TGTGCCATCAGCGCTGGGGATCAGCCCCAGCATTTT.

In its sample, this clone was seen a few times. V is TRBV27 and J is TRBJ1-1; D ambiguous. Deletions cut 3 bases from V and 2 bases from J, with 7 bases between. CDR3 length equals 13 residues. Germline V gene data show CDR1 as MNHEY and CDR2 as SMNVEV (reference sequence). The CDR3 DNA sequence: TGTGCCAGCAGTTTGGGATATAACACTGAAGCTTTCTTT. Its translation is CASSLGYNTEAFF.

This chain uses TRBV9 with TRBJ2-3; TRBD2 aligns across 15 bases. The germline CDR1 and CDR2 sequences are SGDLS and YYNGEE. The CDR3 length is 17 residues. V gave up 3 bases and J gave up 5 bases; unmatched junction bases: 7. The CDR3 here is CASSAGLAGGPGDTQYF. CDR3 coding DNA: TGTGCCAGCAGCGCAGGACTAGCGGGGGGGCCTGGAGATACGCAGTATTTT.

This clone was seen many times. The rearrangement uses TRBV7-9 and TRBJ1-6; 8 bases line up with TRBD1. This CDR3 contains 14 residues. The V gene's germline CDR1 is SEHNR and CDR2 FQNEAQ (reference sequence). V dropped 5 bases and J dropped 10; count of bases not matched to a gene: 7. CDR3 amino acids: CASSAGQVVSPLHF. The CDR3 DNA is TGTGCCAGCAGCGCGGGACAGGTAGTCTCACCCCTCCACTTT.

This clone was detected many times. The rearrangement uses TRBV6-6 and TRBJ1-2; no reliable D call. Germline CDR1 MNHNY, CDR2 SVGAGI (reference sequence). The CDR3 consists of 11 residues. V was pared by 6 bases and J by 8 bases, with 10 bases between. The CDR3 sequence is CASSTDLGYTF. CDR3 in DNA: TGTGCCAGCAGCACCGACCTAGGCTACACCTTC.

The chain is built from TRBV5-1 and TRBJ2-5; 13 bases map to TRBD2. This CDR3 comprises 17 residues. CDR1 is SGHRS and CDR2 is YFSETQ in the germline V gene. The V and J ends lost 2 bases and 2 bases, in that order; junction bases with no gene match: 6. In DNA form, the CDR3 reads TGCGCCAGCAGCTTAAAGAGACTAGCGGGGGGACAAGAGACCCAGTACTTC. This translates into CASSLKRLAGGQETQYF.

CDR3 region: CASSFSRTGWDSPLHF. Here the CDR3 DNA reads TGTGCCAGCAGCTTTTCCCGGACAGGGTGGGATTCACCCCTCCACTTT. The chain recombines TRBV7-9 with TRBJ1-6, with 8 bases matching TRBD1. V lost 3 bases to trimming and J lost 8 bases; unmatched junction nucleotides: 9. The CDR3 has 16 residues. Germline V CDR1 and CDR2: SEHNR, FQNEAQ (reference sequence).

The CDR3 is CASSLAGTMYGYTF. The DNA for the CDR3 is TGCGCCAGCAGCTTAGCCGGGACGATGTATGGCTACACCTTC. The rearrangement links TRBV5-1 to TRBJ1-2, with D maybe TRBD1 (5 bases). Germline lookup yields CDR1 SGHRS and CDR2 YFSETQ. CDR3 length: 14 amino acids. V was pared by 2 bases and J by 5 bases, with 13 bases between.

CDR3 nucleotides: TGTGCCAGCAGCTTTCAGGGGCCCGATCAGCCCCAGCATTTT. Amino acids: CASSFQGPDQPQHF. This chain links TRBV2 with TRBJ1-5, with D possibly matching TRBD1 (6 bases). The CDR3 extends over 14 amino acids. Trimming took 6 bases from V and 5 from J, leaving 14 bases between them. Looked up from germline, CDR1 is SNHLY and CDR2 is FYNNEI.

The genes are TRBV2 and TRBJ2-7; no definite D call. This CDR3 region has 12 residues. Germline loops: CDR1 SNHLY, CDR2 FYNNEI. Trimming removed 2 bases from V and 4 bases from J, with 6 bases in between. DNA of the CDR3: TGTGCCAGCAGTGAATTCCATTACGAGCAGTACTTC. Residues: CASSEFHYEQYF.